This T cell receptor beta chain is from a study of CD8+ T cells in alopecia areata. The overall study: Treated patients were scored for severity by percent of scalp affected.

Treatment given: oral pan-JAK inhibitor, 5-10 mg twice daily. PBMCs yielded sorted CD4+ and CD8+ T cells. V lost 1 base and J 2 bases, leaving 7 bases between the germline ends. In germline, CDR1 is GTSNPN, CDR2 SVGIG (reference sequence). The CDR3 runs 13 residues. TCR sequencing used cDNA made by reverse transcription of extracted RNA. Some clones are missing from TCRdb's copy, which holds only in-frame ones; the method was immunoSEQ multiplex PCR. The sample yields roughly 200,000 clones, approximately 40% seen once. Sequencing used CD4+ T cells sorted from blood, obtained at roughly week 36, from a patient treated with tofacitinib. The receptor was isolated from a human donor with alopecia areata. The rearrangement links TRBV30 to TRBJ2-3; D is ambiguous. Here the CDR3 reads CAWSERNTDTQYF. CDR3 bases: TGTGCCTGGAGTGAGCGAAACACAGATACGCAGTATTTT.